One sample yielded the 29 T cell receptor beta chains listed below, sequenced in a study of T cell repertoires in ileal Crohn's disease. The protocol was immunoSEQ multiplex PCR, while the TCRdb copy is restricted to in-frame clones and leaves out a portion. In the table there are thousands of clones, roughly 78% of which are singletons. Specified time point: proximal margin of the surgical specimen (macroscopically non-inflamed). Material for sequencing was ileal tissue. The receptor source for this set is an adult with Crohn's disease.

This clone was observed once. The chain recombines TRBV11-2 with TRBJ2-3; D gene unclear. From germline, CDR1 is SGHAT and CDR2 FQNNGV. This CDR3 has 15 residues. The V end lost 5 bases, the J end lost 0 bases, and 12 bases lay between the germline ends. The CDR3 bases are TGTGCCAGCAGCCCCACTATTACTAGCACAGATACGCAGTATTTT. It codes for CASSPTITSTDTQYF.

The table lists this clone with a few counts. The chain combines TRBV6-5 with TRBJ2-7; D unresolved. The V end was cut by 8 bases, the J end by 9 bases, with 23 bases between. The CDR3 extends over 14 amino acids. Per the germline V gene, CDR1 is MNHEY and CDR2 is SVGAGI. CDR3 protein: CASHPLSSGTAQYF. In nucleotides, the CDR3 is TGTGCCAGCCACCCGCTGTCCTCCGGAACGGCGCAGTACTTC.

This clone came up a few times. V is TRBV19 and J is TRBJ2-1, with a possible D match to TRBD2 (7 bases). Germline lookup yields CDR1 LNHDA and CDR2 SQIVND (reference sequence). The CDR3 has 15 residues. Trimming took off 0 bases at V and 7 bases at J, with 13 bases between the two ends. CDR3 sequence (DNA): TGTGCCAGTAGTATAGATAGGGGAGGGGGAAATGAGCAGTTCTTC. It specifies CASSIDRGGGNEQFF. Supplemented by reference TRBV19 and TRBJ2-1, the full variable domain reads DGGITQSPKYLFRKEGQNVTLSCEQNLNHDAMYWYRQDPGQGLRLIYYSQIVNDFQKGDIAEGYSVSREKKESFPLTVTSAQKNPTAFYLCASSIDRGGGNEQFFGPGTRLTVL.

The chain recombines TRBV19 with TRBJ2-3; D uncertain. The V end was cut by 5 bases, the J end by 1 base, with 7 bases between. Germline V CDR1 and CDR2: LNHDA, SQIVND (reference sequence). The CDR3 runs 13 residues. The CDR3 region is CASSGLRTDTQYF. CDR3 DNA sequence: TGTGCCAGTAGTGGCCTACGCACAGATACGCAGTATTTT.

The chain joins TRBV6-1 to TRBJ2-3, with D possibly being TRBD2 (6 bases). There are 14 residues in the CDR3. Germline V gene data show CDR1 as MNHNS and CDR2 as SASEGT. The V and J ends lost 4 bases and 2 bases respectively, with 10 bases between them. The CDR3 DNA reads TGTGCCAGCAGTGGGATAGCGGACACAGATACGCAGTATTTT. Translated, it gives CASSGIADTDTQYF.

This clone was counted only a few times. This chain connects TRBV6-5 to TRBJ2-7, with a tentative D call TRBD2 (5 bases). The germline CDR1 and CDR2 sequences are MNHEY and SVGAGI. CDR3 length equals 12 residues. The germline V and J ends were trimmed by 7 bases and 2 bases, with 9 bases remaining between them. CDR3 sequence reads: CASTGSAYEQYF. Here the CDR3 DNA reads TGTGCCAGCACGGGGTCCGCCTACGAGCAGTACTTC.

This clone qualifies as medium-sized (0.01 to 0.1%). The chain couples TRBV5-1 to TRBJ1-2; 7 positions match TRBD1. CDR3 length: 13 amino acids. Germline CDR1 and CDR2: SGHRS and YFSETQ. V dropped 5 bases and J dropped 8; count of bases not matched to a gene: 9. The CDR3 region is CASRVDRDDGYTF. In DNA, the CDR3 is TGCGCCAGCAGAGTAGACAGGGACGACGGCTACACCTTC.

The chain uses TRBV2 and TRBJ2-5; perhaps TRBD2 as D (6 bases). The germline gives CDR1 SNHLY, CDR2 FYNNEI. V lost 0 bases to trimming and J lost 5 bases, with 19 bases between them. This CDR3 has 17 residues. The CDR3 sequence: CASSEAGGPRPLETQYF. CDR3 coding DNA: TGTGCCAGCAGTGAAGCGGGGGGACCTCGGCCCCTGGAGACCCAGTACTTC.

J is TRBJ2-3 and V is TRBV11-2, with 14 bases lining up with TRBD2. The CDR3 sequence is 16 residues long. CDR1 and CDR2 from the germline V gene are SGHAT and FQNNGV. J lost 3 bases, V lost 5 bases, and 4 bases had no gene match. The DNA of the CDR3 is TGTGCCAGCAGCCCAGGGACTAGCGGGAGAACAGATACGCAGTATTTT. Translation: CASSPGTSGRTDTQYF.

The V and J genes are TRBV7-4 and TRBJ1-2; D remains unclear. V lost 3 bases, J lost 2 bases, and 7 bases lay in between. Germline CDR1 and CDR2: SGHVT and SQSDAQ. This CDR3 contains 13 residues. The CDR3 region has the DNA TGTGCCAGCAGCTTCGGGATAAACTATGGCTACACCTTC. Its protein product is CASSFGINYGYTF.

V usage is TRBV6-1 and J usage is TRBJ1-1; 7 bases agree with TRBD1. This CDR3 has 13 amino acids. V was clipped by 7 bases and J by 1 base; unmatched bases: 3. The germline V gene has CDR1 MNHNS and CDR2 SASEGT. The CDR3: CASKRQGNTEAFF. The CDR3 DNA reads TGTGCCAGCAAAAGACAGGGGAACACTGAAGCTTTCTTT.

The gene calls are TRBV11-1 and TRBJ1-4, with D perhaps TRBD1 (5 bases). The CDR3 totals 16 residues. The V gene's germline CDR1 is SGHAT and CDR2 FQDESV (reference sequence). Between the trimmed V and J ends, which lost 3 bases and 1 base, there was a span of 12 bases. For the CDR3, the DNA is TGTGCCAGCAGCTTGCAGGGATTAAGAACTAATGAAAAACTGTTTTTT. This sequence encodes CASSLQGLRTNEKLFF.

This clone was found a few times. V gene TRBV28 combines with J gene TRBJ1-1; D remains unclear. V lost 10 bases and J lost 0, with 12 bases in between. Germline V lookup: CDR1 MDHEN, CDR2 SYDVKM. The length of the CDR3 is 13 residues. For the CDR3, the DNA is TGTGCCATCCTAGGGAACATGAACACTGAAGCTTTCTTT. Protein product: CAILGNMNTEAFF.

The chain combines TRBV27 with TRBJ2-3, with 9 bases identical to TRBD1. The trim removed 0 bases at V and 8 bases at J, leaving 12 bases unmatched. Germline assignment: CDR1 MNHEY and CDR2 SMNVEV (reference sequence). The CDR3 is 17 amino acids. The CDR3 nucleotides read TGTGCCAGCAGTTTATCCCCTACAGGGGGCACAGTATCTACGCAGTATTTT. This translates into CASSLSPTGGTVSTQYF.

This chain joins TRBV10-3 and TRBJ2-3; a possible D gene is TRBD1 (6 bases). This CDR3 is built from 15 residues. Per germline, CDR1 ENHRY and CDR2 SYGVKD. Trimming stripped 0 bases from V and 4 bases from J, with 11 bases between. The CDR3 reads CAISESTGLADTQYF. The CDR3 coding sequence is TGTGCCATCAGTGAGTCAACAGGGTTGGCAGATACGCAGTATTTT.

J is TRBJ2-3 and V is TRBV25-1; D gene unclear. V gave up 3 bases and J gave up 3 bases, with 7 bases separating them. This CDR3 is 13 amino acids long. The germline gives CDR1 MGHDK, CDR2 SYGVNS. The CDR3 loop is CASSDSPTDTQYF. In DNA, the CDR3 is TGTGCCAGCAGTGACAGTCCTACAGATACGCAGTATTTT. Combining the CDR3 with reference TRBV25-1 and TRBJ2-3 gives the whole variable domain EADIYQTPRYLVIGTGKKITLECSQTMGHDKMYWYQQDPGMELHLIHYSYGVNSTEKGDLSSESTVSRIRTEHFPLTLESARPSHTSQYLCASSDSPTDTQYFGPGTRLTVL.

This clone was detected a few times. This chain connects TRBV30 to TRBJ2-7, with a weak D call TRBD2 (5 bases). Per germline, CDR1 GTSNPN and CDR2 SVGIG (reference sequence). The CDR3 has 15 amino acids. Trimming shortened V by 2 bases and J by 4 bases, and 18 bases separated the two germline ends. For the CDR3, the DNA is TGTGCCTGGAGTCCAGACCTAGCCTCTGGTTACGAGCAGTACTTC. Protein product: CAWSPDLASGYEQYF. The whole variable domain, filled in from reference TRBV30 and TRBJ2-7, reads SQTIHQWPATLVQPVGSPLSLECTVEGTSNPNLYWYRQAAGRGLQLLFYSVGIGQISSEVPQNLSASRPQDRQFILSSKKLLLSDSGFYLCAWSPDLASGYEQYFGPGTRLTVT.

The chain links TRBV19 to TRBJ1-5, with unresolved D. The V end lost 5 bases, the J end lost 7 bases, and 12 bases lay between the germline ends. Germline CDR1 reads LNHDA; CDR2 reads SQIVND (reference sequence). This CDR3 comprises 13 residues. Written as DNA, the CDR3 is TGTGCCAGTAGTTTGGCGAGTGGGCAGCCCCAGCATTTT. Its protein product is CASSLASGQPQHF.

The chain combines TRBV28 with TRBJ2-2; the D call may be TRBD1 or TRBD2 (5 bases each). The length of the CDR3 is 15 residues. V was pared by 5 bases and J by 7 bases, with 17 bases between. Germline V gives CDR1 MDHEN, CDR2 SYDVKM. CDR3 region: CASSGGQTEIGELFF. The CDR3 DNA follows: TGTGCCAGCAGTGGAGGACAAACTGAAATCGGGGAGCTGTTTTTT. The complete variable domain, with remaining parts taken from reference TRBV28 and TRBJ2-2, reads DVKVTQSSRYLVKRTGEKVFLECVQDMDHENMFWYRQDPGLGLRLIYFSYDVKMKEKGDIPEGYSVSREKKERFSLILESASTNQTSMYLCASSGGQTEIGELFFGEGSRLTVL.

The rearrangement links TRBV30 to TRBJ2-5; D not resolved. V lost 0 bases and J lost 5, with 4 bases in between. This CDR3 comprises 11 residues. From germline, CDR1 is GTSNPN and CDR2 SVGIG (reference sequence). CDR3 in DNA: TGTGCCTGGAGTGTAAGGGAGACCCAGTACTTC. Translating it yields CAWSVRETQYF.

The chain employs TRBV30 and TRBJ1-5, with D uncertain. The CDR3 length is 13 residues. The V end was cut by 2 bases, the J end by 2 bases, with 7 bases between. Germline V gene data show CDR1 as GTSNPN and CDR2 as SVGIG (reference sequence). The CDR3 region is CAWSNAGNQPQHF. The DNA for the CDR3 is TGTGCCTGGAGTAATGCTGGCAATCAGCCCCAGCATTTT.

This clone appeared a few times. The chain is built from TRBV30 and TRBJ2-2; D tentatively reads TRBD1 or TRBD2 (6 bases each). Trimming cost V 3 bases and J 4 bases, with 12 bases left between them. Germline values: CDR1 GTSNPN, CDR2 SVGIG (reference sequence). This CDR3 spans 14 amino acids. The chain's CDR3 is CAWSGGLITGELFF. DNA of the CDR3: TGTGCCTGGAGCGGGGGCCTCATCACCGGGGAGCTGTTTTTT.

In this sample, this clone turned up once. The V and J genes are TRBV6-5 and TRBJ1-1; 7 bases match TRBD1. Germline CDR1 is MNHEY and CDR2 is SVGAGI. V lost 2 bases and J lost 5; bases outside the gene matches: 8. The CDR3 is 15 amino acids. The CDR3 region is CASSYGRPGGTEAFF. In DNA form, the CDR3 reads TGTGCCAGCAGTTACGGTCGGCCAGGGGGAACTGAAGCTTTCTTT.

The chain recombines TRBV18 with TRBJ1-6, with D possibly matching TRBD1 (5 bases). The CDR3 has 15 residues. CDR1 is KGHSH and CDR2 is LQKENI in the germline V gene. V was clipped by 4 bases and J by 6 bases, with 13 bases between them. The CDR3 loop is CASSQMTVPNSPLHF. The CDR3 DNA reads TGTGCCAGCTCACAAATGACAGTCCCTAATTCACCCCTCCACTTT.

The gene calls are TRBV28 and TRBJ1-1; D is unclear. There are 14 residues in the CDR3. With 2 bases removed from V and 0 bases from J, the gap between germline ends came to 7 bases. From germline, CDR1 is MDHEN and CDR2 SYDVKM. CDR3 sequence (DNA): TGTGCCAGCAGTTTAATCGGGGTGAACACTGAAGCTTTCTTT. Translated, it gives CASSLIGVNTEAFF.

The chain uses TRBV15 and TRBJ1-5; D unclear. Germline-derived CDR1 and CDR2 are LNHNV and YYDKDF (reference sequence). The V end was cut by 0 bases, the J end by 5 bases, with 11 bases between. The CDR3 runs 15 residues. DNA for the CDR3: TGTGCCACCAGCAGAGATTTTTTGCGGGATCAGCCCCAGCATTTT. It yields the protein CATSRDFLRDQPQHF.

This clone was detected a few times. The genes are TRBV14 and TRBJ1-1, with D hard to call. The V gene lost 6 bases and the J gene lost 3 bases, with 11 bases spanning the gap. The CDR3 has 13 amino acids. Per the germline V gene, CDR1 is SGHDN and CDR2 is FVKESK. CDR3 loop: CASRSEGYTEAFF. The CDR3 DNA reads TGTGCCAGCAGGTCCGAGGGATACACTGAAGCTTTCTTT.

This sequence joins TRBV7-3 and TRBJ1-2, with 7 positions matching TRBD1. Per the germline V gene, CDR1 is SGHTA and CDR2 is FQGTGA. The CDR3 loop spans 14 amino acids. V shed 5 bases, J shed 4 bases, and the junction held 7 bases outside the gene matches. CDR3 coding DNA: TGTGCCAGCAGCCCCCTGACAGGGAGCTATGGCTACACCTTC. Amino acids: CASSPLTGSYGYTF.

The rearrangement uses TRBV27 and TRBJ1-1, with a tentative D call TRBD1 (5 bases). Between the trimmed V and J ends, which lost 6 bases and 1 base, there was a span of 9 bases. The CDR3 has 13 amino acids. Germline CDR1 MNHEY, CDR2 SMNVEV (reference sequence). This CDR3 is CASRPTGNTEAFF. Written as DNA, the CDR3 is TGTGCCAGCAGGCCAACAGGGAACACTGAAGCTTTCTTT.